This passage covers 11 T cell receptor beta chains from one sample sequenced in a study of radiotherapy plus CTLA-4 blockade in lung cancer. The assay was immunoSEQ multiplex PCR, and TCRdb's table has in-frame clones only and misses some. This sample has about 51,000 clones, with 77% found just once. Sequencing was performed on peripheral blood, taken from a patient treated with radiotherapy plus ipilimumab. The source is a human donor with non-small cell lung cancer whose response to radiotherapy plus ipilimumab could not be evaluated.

The CDR3 DNA follows: TGTGCCAGCAGTTTAAGGGAAGGGGGGGCCTACAATGAGCAGTTCTTC. Its translation: CASSLREGGAYNEQFF. The V gene is TRBV7-8, the J gene TRBJ2-1, with D perhaps TRBD2 (7 bases). V lost 6 bases and J lost 2, with 17 bases in between. Germline values: CDR1 SGHVS, CDR2 FQNEAQ. There are 16 residues in the CDR3.

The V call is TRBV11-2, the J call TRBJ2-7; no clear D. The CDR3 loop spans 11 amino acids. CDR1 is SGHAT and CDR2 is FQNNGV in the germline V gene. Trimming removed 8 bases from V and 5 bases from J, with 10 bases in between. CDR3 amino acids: CASLGRDEQYF. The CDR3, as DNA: TGTGCCAGCCTTGGGCGTGACGAGCAGTACTTC.

CDR3 nucleotides: TGTGCCAACCCCTTTCCGTCCGGGGGGTACTATGGCTACACCTTC. It yields the protein CANPFPSGGYYGYTF. J is TRBJ1-2 and V is TRBV2, with D perhaps TRBD1 (5 bases). V gave up 10 bases and J gave up 3 bases, with 21 bases separating them. This CDR3 is built from 15 residues. Germline V CDR1 and CDR2: SNHLY, FYNNEI.

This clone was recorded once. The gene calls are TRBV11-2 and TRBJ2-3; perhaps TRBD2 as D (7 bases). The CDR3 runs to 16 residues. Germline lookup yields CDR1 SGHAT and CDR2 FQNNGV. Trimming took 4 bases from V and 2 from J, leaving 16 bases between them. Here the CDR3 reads CASSSGASGYTDTQYF. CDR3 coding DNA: TGTGCCAGCAGCTCAGGGGCTAGCGGTTACACAGATACGCAGTATTTT.

The CDR3 spells CASSEMRGSTEAFF. In DNA, the CDR3 is TGTGCCAGCAGCGAGATGAGGGGGTCGACTGAAGCTTTCTTT. The chain recombines TRBV9 with TRBJ1-1; weak D call: TRBD1 (6 bases). V was clipped by 3 bases and J by 5 bases, with 14 bases between them. Germline V gene sequence: CDR1 SGDLS, CDR2 YYNGEE. The CDR3 extends over 14 amino acids.

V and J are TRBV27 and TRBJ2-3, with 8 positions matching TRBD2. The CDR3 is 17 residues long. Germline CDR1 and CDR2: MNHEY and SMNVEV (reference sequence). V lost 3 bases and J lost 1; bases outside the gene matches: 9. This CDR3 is CASSFQAGTRGTDTQYF. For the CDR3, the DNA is TGTGCCAGCAGTTTCCAGGCCGGGACTAGGGGCACAGATACGCAGTATTTT.

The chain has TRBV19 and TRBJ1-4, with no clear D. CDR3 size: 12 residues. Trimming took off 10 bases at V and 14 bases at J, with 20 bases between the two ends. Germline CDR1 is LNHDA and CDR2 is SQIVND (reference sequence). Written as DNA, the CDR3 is TGTGCCACCACGGGGTTGGCGGCAAGGCTGTTTTTT. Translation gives CATTGLAARLFF.

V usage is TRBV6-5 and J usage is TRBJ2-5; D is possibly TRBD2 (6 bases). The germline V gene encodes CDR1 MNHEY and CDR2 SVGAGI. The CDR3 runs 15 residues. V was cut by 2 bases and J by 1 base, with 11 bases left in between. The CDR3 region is CASSYRGLSQETQYF. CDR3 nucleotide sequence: TGTGCCAGCAGTTACAGGGGACTTTCCCAAGAGACCCAGTACTTC.

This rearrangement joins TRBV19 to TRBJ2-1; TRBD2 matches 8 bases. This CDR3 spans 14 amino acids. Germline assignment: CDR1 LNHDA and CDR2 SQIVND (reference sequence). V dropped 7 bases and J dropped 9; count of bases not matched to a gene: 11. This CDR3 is CASTPGTSNSEQFF. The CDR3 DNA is TGTGCCAGTACCCCCGGGACTAGTAATTCTGAGCAGTTCTTC.

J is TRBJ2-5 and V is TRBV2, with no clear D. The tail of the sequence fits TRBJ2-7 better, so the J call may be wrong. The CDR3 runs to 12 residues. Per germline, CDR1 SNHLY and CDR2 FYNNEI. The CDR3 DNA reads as TGTGCCAGCAGTAGACAACGCTACGAGCAGTACTTC. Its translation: CASSRQRYEQYF.

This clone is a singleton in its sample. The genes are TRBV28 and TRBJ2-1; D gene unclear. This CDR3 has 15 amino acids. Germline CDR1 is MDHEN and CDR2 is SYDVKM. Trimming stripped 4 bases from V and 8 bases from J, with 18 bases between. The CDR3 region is CASSSNSNRVHEQFF. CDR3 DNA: TGTGCCAGCAGTTCCAATTCCAATCGGGTCCATGAGCAGTTCTTC.